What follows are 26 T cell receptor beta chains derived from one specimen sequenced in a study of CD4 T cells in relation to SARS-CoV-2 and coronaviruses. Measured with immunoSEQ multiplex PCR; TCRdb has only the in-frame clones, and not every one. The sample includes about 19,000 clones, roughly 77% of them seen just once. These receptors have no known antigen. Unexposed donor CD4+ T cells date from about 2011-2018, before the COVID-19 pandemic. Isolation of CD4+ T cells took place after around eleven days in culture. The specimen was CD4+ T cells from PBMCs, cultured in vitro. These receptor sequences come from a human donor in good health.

CDR3 sequence reads: CASNRGKNLNTEAFF. CDR3 DNA: TGTGCCAGTAATAGGGGGAAAAATTTGAACACTGAAGCTTTCTTT. This sequence joins TRBV19 and TRBJ1-1, with D possibly being TRBD1 (6 bases). Looked up from germline, CDR1 is LNHDA and CDR2 is SQIVND (reference sequence). The V end was cut by 7 bases, the J end by 0 bases, with 15 bases between. The CDR3 is 15 amino acids.

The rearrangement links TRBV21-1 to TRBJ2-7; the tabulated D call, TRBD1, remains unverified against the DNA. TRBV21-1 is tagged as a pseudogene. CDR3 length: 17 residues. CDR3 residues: CASSKRKADRGNYEQYF. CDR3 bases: TGTGCCAGCAGCAAACGAAAGGCGGACAGGGGTAACTACGAGCAGTACTTC.

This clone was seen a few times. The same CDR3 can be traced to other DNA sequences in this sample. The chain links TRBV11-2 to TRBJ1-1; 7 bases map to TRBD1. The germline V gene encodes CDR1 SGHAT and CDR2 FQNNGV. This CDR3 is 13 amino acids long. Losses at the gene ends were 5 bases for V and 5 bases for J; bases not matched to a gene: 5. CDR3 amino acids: CASSEGAGTEAFF. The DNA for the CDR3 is TGTGCCAGCAGCGAGGGGGCCGGGACTGAAGCTTTCTTT.

The CDR3 reads CASSYSRGSYEQYF. CDR3 nucleotides: TGTGCCAGCAGTTACTCGCGGGGAAGCTACGAGCAGTACTTC. J is TRBJ2-7 and V is TRBV6-6; TRBD2 is a possible D gene (6 bases). The length of the CDR3 is 14 residues. Trimming took off 0 bases at V and 3 bases at J, with 9 bases between the two ends. CDR1 is MNHNY and CDR2 is SVGAGI in the germline V gene (reference sequence).

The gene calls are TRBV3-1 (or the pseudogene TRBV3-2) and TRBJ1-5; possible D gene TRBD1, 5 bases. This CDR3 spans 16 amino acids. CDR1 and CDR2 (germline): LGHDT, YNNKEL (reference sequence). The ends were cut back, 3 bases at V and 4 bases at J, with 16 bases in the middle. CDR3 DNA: TGTGCCAGCAGCCACGGGATGGGGGTACGTAATCAGCCCCAGCATTTT. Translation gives CASSHGMGVRNQPQHF.

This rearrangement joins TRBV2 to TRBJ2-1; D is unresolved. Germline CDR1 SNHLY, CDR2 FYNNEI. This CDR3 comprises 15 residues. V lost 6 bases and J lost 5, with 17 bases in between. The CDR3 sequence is CASRLELSGDNEQFF. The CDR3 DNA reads TGTGCCAGCAGGCTTGAGCTGTCGGGTGACAATGAGCAGTTCTTC.

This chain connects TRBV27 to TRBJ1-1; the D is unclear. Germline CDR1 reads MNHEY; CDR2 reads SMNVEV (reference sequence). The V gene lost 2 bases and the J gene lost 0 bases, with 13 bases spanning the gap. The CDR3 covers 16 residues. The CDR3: CASSLEFRVMNTEAFF. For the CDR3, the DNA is TGTGCCAGCAGTTTAGAATTTAGGGTGATGAACACTGAAGCTTTCTTT.

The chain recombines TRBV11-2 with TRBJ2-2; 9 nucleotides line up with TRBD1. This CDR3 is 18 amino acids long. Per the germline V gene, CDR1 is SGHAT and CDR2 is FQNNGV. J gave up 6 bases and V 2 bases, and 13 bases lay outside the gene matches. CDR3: CASSLSPYRGRRPGELFF. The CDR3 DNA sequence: TGTGCCAGCAGCTTATCCCCTTACAGGGGGCGCAGGCCCGGGGAGCTGTTTTTT.

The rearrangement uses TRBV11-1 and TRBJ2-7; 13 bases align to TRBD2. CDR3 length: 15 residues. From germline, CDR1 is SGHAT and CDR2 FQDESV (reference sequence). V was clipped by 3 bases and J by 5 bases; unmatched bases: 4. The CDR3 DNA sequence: TGTGCCAGCAGCTTGGGACTAGCGGGATCGGACGAGCAGTACTTC. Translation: CASSLGLAGSDEQYF.

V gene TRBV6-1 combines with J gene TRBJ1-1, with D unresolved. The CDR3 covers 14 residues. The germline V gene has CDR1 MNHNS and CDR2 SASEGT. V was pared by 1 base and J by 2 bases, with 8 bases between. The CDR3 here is CASSEVIPNTEAFF. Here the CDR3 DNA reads TGTGCCAGCAGTGAAGTTATCCCCAACACTGAAGCTTTCTTT.

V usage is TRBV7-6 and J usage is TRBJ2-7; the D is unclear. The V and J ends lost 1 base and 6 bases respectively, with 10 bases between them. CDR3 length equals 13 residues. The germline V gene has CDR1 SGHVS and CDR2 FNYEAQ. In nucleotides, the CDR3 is TGTGCCAGCAGCTTAGGGATGTCCGGCGAGCAGTACTTC. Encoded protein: CASSLGMSGEQYF. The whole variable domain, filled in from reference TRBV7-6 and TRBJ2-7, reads GAGVSQSPRYKVTKRGQDVALRCDPISGHVSLYWYRQALGQGPEFLTYFNYEAQQDKSGLPNDRFSAERPEGSISTLTIQRTEQRDSAMYRCASSLGMSGEQYFGPGTRLTVT.

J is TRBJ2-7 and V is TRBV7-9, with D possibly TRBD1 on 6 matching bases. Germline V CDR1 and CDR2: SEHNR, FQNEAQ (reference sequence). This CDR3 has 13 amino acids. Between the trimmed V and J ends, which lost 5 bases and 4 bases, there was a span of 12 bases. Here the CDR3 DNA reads TGTGCCAGCAGCCAAGGGACACATTACGAGCAGTACTTC. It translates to CASSQGTHYEQYF.

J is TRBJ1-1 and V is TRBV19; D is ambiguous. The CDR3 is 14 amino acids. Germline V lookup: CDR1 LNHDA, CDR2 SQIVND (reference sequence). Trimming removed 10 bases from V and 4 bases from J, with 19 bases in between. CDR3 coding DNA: TGTGCCACCTGCGGGCGGGCAGGAGGCACTGAAGCTTTCTTT. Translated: CATCGRAGGTEAFF.

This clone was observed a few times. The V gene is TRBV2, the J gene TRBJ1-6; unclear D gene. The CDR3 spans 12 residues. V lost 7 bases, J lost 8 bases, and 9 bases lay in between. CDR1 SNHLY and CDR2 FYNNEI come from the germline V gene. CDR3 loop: CASKGSDSPLHF. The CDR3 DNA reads TGTGCCAGCAAGGGATCTGATTCACCCCTCCACTTT.

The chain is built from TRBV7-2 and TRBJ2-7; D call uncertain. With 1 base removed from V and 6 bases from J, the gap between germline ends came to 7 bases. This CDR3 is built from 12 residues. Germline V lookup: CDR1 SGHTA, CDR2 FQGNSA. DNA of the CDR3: TGTGCCAGCAGCTTAGTAAGGGCCGAGCAGTACTTC. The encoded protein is CASSLVRAEQYF.

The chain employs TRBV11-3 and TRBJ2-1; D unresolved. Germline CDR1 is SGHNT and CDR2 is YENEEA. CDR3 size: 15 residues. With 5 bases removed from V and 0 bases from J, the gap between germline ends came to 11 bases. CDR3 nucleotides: TGTGCCAGCAGCCTTCGAACCAGCTCCTACAATGAGCAGTTCTTC. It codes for CASSLRTSSYNEQFF.

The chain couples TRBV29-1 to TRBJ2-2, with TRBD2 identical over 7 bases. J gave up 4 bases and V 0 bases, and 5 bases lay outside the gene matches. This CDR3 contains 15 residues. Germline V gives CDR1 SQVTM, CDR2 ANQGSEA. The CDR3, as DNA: TGCAGCGTTGAAGAGGCAGGGAGGGCCACCGGGGAGCTGTTTTTT. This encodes CSVEEAGRATGELFF.

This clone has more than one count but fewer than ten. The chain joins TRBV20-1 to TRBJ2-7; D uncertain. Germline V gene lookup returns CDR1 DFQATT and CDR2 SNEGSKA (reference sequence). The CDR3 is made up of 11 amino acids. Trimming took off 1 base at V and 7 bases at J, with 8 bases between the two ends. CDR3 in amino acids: CSARVEREQYF. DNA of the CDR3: TGCAGTGCTAGAGTAGAGAGGGAGCAGTACTTC.

The chain's CDR3 is CASSARSGDQETQYF. CDR3 DNA: TGTGCCAGCAGCGCAAGGTCAGGGGACCAAGAGACCCAGTACTTC. V gene TRBV4-2 combines with J gene TRBJ2-5; TRBD1 is a possible D gene (6 bases). Looked up from germline, CDR1 is LGHNA and CDR2 is YNFKEQ. The CDR3 spans 15 residues. Trimming left V 5 bases short and J 0 bases short, with 13 bases between.

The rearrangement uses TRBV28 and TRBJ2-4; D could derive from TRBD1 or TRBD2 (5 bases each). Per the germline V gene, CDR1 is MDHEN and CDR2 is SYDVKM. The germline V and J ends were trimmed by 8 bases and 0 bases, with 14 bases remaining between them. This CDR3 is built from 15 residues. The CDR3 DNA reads TGTGCCAGCGGTACAGGAGGATTAGCCAAAAACATTCAGTACTTC. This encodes CASGTGGLAKNIQYF.

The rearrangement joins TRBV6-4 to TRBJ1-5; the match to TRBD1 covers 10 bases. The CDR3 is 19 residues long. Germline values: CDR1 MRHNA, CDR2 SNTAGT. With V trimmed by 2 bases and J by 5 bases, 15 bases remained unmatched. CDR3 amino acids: CASSDELLRTGGLHQPQHF. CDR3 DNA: TGTGCCAGCAGTGACGAACTCCTAAGGACAGGGGGGTTGCATCAGCCCCAGCATTTT.

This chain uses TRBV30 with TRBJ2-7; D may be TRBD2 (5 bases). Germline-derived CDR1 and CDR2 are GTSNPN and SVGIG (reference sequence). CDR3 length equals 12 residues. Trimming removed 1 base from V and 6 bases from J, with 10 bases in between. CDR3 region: CAWSDFGLEQYF. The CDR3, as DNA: TGTGCCTGGAGTGACTTCGGACTCGAGCAGTACTTC.

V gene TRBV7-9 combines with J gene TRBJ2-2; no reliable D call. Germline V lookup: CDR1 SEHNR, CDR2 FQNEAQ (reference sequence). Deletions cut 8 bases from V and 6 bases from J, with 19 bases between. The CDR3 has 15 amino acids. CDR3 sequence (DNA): TGTGCCAGCGCTCAGTTGTTGGTGATTGCCGGGGAGCTGTTTTTT. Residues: CASAQLLVIAGELFF. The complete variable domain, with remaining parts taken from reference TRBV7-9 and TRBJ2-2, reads DTGVSQNPRHKITKRGQNVTFRCDPISEHNRLYWYRQTLGQGPEFLTYFQNEAQLEKSRLLSDRFSAERPKGSFSTLEIQRTEQGDSAMYLCASAQLLVIAGELFFGEGSRLTVL.

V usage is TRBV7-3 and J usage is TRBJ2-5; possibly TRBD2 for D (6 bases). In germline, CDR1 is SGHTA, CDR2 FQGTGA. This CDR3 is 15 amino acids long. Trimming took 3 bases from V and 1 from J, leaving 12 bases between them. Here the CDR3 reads CASSFSLAPQETQYF. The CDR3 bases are TGTGCCAGCAGCTTCAGCCTAGCGCCCCAAGAGACCCAGTACTTC.

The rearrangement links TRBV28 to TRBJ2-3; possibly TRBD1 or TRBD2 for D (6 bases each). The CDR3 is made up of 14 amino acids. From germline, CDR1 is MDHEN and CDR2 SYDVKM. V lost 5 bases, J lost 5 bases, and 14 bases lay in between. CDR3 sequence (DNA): TGTGCCAGCAGTGGCCAGGGGACTGGAGATACGCAGTATTTT. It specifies CASSGQGTGDTQYF.

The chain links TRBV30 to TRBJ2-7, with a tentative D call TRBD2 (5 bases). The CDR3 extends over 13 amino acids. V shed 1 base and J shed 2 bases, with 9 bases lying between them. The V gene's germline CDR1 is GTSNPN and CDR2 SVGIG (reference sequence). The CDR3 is CAWSAPGTYEQYF. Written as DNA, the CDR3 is TGTGCCTGGAGTGCACCGGGGACCTACGAGCAGTACTTC.